One sample yielded the 15 T cell receptor beta chains listed below, sequenced in a study of T cell changes during pregnancy in multiple sclerosis (dated by TCRdb to between 2018 and 2021). Libraries were built with the immunoSEQ multiplex PCR assay. TCRdb provides this immuneACCESS table in a form limited to in-frame rearrangements. Some clones are lacking; in checked studies, under half of them reflect an unresolved V gene, and why the rest are absent is not known. This sample lists approximately 8,500 clones; about 87% were detected once. Around 4.9% of the sample lies in the top ten. Specimen: CD8+ T cells from peripheral blood mononuclear cells, collected in the first trimester of pregnancy. The origin of the receptors is a female donor in good health, enrolled as a control in a pregnancy study.

The table lists this clone with a few counts. The V call is TRBV7-3, the J call TRBJ2-2; TRBD2 might be the D (6 bases). The germline V gene has CDR1 SGHTA and CDR2 FQGTGA. The CDR3 extends over 15 amino acids. The V end was cut by 0 bases, the J end by 8 bases, with 13 bases between. The CDR3: CASSLTRMGGGELFF. The DNA of the CDR3 is TGTGCCAGCAGCTTAACGAGGATGGGGGGTGGGGAGCTGTTTTTT. The full variable domain, in which reference TRBV7-3 and TRBJ2-2 provide the parts outside the CDR3, is GAGVSQTPSNKVTEKGKYVELRCDPISGHTALYWYRQSLGQGPEFLIYFQGTGAADDSGLPNDRFFAVRPEGSVSTLKIQRTERGDSAVYLCASSLTRMGGGELFFGEGSRLTVL.

The V call is TRBV4-1, the J call TRBJ2-7; D not certain. Germline CDR1 MGHRA, CDR2 YSYEKL. This CDR3 spans 14 amino acids. V shed 0 bases and J shed 6 bases, with 12 bases lying between them. The CDR3 sequence: CASSQEAQVSEQYF. The CDR3, as DNA: TGCGCCAGCAGCCAAGAGGCTCAGGTTTCCGAGCAGTACTTC.

The CDR3 DNA is TGTGCCAGCAGTTTAGCCTTCCAGGGGGGCCAAGAGACCCAGTACTTC. Translation: CASSLAFQGGQETQYF. The chain carries TRBV27 and TRBJ2-5, with D possibly being TRBD1 (7 bases). The CDR3 spans 16 residues. CDR1 is MNHEY, CDR2 SMNVEV, per germline (reference sequence). Trimming stripped 2 bases from V and 1 base from J, with 14 bases between.

The J gene is TRBJ2-3, the V gene TRBV6-4; 7 bases agree with TRBD2. The CDR3 spans 16 residues. CDR1 is MRHNA, CDR2 SNTAGT, per germline. V lost 6 bases and J lost 6; bases outside the gene matches: 15. CDR3 DNA sequence: TGTGCCAGCAGCCCTGCGGTCAGCGGGGACGCGGATACGCAGTATTTT. Residues: CASSPAVSGDADTQYF.

The chain employs TRBV27 and TRBJ2-1, with 10 bases fitting TRBD2. CDR1 and CDR2 from the germline V gene are MNHEY and SMNVEV (reference sequence). V was clipped by 6 bases and J by 8 bases; unmatched bases: 10. CDR3 length: 15 residues. The CDR3 DNA follows: TGTGCCAGCAGGGACAGAACTAGCGGGATTGATGAGCAGTTCTTC. Translating it yields CASRDRTSGIDEQFF.

The chain carries TRBV10-3 and TRBJ1-1, with D possibly TRBD1 on 6 matching bases. In germline, CDR1 is ENHRY, CDR2 SYGVKD. The length of the CDR3 is 14 residues. Trimming shortened V by 2 bases and J by 5 bases, and 12 bases separated the two germline ends. The CDR3 DNA follows: TGTGCCATCAGTGAGCAGGGGTTCGGGACTGAAGCTTTCTTT. It yields the protein CAISEQGFGTEAFF.

The J gene is TRBJ2-5, the V gene TRBV7-2; 7 nucleotides align to TRBD2. The CDR3 loop spans 16 amino acids. Germline CDR1 SGHTA, CDR2 FQGNSA. Trimming took 2 bases from V and 4 from J; bases not matched to a gene: 10. The CDR3 is CASSLLGGVWPETQYF. The CDR3 DNA reads TGTGCCAGCAGCTTATTGGGGGGGGTCTGGCCAGAGACCCAGTACTTC.

V and J are TRBV14 and TRBJ1-6; D unclear. V lost 3 bases to trimming and J lost 3 bases, with 6 bases between them. CDR1 is SGHDN and CDR2 is FVKESK in the germline V gene. The CDR3 extends over 14 amino acids. The CDR3 nucleotides read TGTGCCAGCAGCCACAGTTTCTATAATTCACCCCTCCACTTT. Protein product: CASSHSFYNSPLHF.

The J gene is TRBJ2-1, the V gene TRBV21-1; the table's D call of TRBD1 was not tested on the DNA. TRBV21-1 has pseudogene status. The CDR3 extends over 15 amino acids. The CDR3 sequence is CASKPRGSSYNEQFF. Here the CDR3 DNA reads TGTGCCAGCAAACCCAGGGGAAGCTCCTACAATGAGCAGTTCTTC.

This clone appeared a single time. This sequence joins TRBV29-1 and TRBJ2-7; 10 bases fit TRBD1. The germline V gene encodes CDR1 SQVTM and CDR2 ANQGSEA. The CDR3 has 15 amino acids. Germline trimming cut 1 base from V and 4 bases from J; bases unmatched to any gene: 7. DNA of the CDR3: TGCAGCGTTGAAGCCACGGGGGACAGGGGTTACGAGCAGTACTTC. Amino acid sequence: CSVEATGDRGYEQYF.

The chain couples TRBV19 to TRBJ2-6; 7 bases are a match to TRBD1. The CDR3 is made up of 14 amino acids. The germline CDR1 and CDR2 sequences are LNHDA and SQIVND (reference sequence). The ends lost 10 bases at V and 3 bases at J; junction bases unmatched: 6. The CDR3 sequence: CATQTGLGANVLTF. For the CDR3, the DNA is TGTGCCACCCAGACAGGGCTTGGGGCCAACGTCCTGACTTTC.

This clone was seen only once. This chain connects TRBV10-1 to TRBJ2-2; possible D gene TRBD2, 5 bases. From germline, CDR1 is WNHNN and CDR2 SYGVQD (reference sequence). The ends were cut back, 6 bases at V and 4 bases at J, with 9 bases in the middle. This CDR3 spans 13 amino acids. The CDR3 is CASRPSSTGELFF. The CDR3 bases are TGCGCCAGCAGGCCTAGCTCCACCGGGGAGCTGTTTTTT.

This chain uses TRBV5-1 with TRBJ1-2; maybe TRBD1 (6 bases). Germline V gene sequence: CDR1 SGHRS, CDR2 YFSETQ. CDR3 length: 17 amino acids. V was clipped by 2 bases and J by 5 bases, with 22 bases between them. This CDR3 reads CASSLRSLGAVLYGYTF. CDR3 in DNA: TGCGCCAGCAGCTTAAGGAGTCTGGGGGCCGTACTTTATGGCTACACCTTC.

V usage is TRBV18 and J usage is TRBJ2-7; a possible D gene is TRBD2 (5 bases). The V gene's germline CDR1 is KGHSH and CDR2 LQKENI. Trimming stripped 5 bases from V and 5 bases from J, with 7 bases between. The CDR3 covers 11 residues. The CDR3 is CASSTRDEQYF. In DNA, the CDR3 is TGTGCCAGCTCAACGCGGGACGAGCAGTACTTC. Full variable domain (missing parts from reference TRBV18 and TRBJ2-7): NAGVMQNPRHLVRRRGQEARLRCSPMKGHSHVYWYRQLPEEGLKFMVYLQKENIIDESGMPKERFSAEFPKEGPSILRIQQVVRGDSAAYFCASSTRDEQYFGPGTRLTVT.

V gene TRBV11-1 combines with J gene TRBJ2-3, with 7 bases aligning to TRBD2. Germline V gene data show CDR1 as SGHAT and CDR2 as FQDESV (reference sequence). V shed 0 bases and J 4 bases; nucleotides not matched to a gene: 1. This CDR3 is built from 14 residues. The CDR3 protein is CASSLAGGPDTQYF. As DNA, the CDR3 is TGTGCCAGCAGCTTAGCGGGAGGGCCAGATACGCAGTATTTT.